This TCR beta chain was identified in a study of T cells after yellow fever vaccination. Study in general: Some fractions had low cell numbers, and these were prepared with SMART-Seq v4 Ultra Low Input. Study-wide findings and caveats: Subsequent booster samples again held most clones from primary vaccination (more than 95% CD4, 88% CD8). FACS-sorted repertoires could harbor abundant contaminating bulk-population clonotypes.

The CDR3 loop spans 12 amino acids. Germline CDR1 and CDR2: DFQATT and SNEGSKA (reference sequence). The ends were cut back, 6 bases at V and 1 base at J, with 10 bases in the middle. This clonotype was counted a few times. Its target is unknown. 5'RACE template switching added a universal primer site and UMIs to TCR cDNA. Via MiXCR, TCRdb re-called the 5' RACE reads, giving one row per CDR3 protein. The profile shows 500,000 to 700,000 distinct CDR3 sequences, around 21% of them singletons. This specimen consisted of PBMCs, obtained 15 days after the yellow fever booster vaccination. This clonotype was sampled from a man in his thirties or forties who received the YFV17D yellow fever vaccine. The chain combines TRBV20-1 with TRBJ2-7, with D hard to call. The CDR3 bases are TGCAGTGCCGCAAGACGTTCCTACGAGCAGTACTTC. It is translated as CSAARRSYEQYF.